This T cell receptor (beta chain) was captured in a study of blood T cell repertoires in COVID-19. Study context: Acute and convalescent COVID-19 samples came from the United States, Italy and Spain. T cells, B-cell-depleted T cells, or PBMCs supplied cDNA or gDNA.

Authors' analysis steps: Nucleated cell counts were estimated from reference gene primer amplification. Profiled with immunoSEQ multiplex PCR; TCRdb holds only in-frame clones, not every one. V and J calls and clone size are copied from that table; D and trimming were computed from the DNA. The sample has approximately 81,000 clones, roughly nine tenths seen once. This clone has just one count. The CDR3 runs to 16 residues. V shed 3 bases and J shed 3 bases, with 16 bases lying between them. Germline V CDR1 and CDR2: SGHNT, YYREEE (reference sequence). The V gene is TRBV5-4, the J gene TRBJ2-4; tentative D call: TRBD1 (5 bases). The specimen was peripheral blood. This sequence originates from a woman aged 50 to 60 in a cohort sampled during active COVID-19. CDR3 DNA sequence: TGTGCCAGCAGCTCCCCAGGGAACTTTGTCAAAAACATTCAGTACTTC. Protein: CASSSPGNFVKNIQYF.